A single sample is the source of the 5 T cell receptor beta chains below, sequenced in a study of blood T cells in healthy people across ages. A sample-barcoded 5' primer and a J-beta primer mix were used in a second PCR of about 7 to 12 cycles. TCRdb fed the 5' RACE reads into MiXCR, producing one record per CDR3 protein. The profile shows 550,000 to 650,000 distinct CDR3 sequences, roughly 31% of them singletons. Sample: blood. The receptors derive from a woman older than 75 in good health.

The chain carries TRBV14 and TRBJ1-1; no clear D. The V end was cut by 1 base, the J end by 3 bases, with 12 bases between. The CDR3 covers 15 residues. Germline CDR1 SGHDN, CDR2 FVKESK. The CDR3 DNA reads TGTGCCAGCAGCCAAGTCGAGGGTAGGGACACTGAAGCTTTCTTT. Translated: CASSQVEGRDTEAFF. Combining the CDR3 with reference TRBV14 and TRBJ1-1 gives the whole variable domain EAGVTQFPSHSVIEKGQTVTLRCDPISGHDNLYWYRRVMGKEIKFLLHFVKESKQDESGMPNNRFLAERTGGTYSTLKVQPAELEDSGVYFCASSQVEGRDTEAFFGQGTRLTVV.

This rearrangement joins TRBV6-1 to TRBJ2-7; D is unresolved. The CDR3 runs to 15 residues. Germline V gene sequence: CDR1 MNHNS, CDR2 SASEGT. Trimming pared 3 bases from V and 2 bases from J, leaving 14 bases between. The CDR3 DNA reads as TGTGCCAGCAGTGATGAGTTTGTTGGAGCCTACGAGCAGTACTTC. Amino acids: CASSDEFVGAYEQYF.

The chain is built from TRBV30 and TRBJ1-6; D is uncertain. The CDR3 contains 9 residues. Trimming left V 5 bases short and J 11 bases short, with 4 bases between. The germline V gene encodes CDR1 GTSNPN and CDR2 SVGIG (reference sequence). CDR3 nucleotide sequence: TGTGCCTGGGGTCCACCCCTCCACTTT. Translation: CAWGPPLHF.

On this clonotype: Being one base from a much bigger clone, this may be a read error. The genes are TRBV9 and TRBJ2-4, with D unclear. Germline-derived CDR1 and CDR2 are SGDLS and YYNGEE. The CDR3 runs to 13 residues. With 3 bases removed from V and 3 bases from J, the gap between germline ends came to 7 bases. The CDR3 DNA reads as TGTGCCAGCAGCGCTGGCCTCAAAAACATTCAGTACTTC. This sequence encodes CASSAGLKNIQYF.

This clonotype was seen a handful of times. A read error may be the cause here, since a much bigger clone is one base away. The J gene is TRBJ2-7, the V gene TRBV28, with D perhaps assigned TRBD1 or TRBD2 (6 bases each). V lost 7 bases and J lost 5, with 21 bases in between. The V gene's germline CDR1 is MDHEN and CDR2 SYDVKM. This CDR3 region has 15 residues. The CDR3 loop is CASNSRGGGENEQYF. The CDR3 nucleotides are TGTGCCAGCAATTCGCGAGGGGGAGGAGAGAACGAGCAGTACTTC.